A single sample gave rise to the 18 T cell receptor beta chains below, sequenced in a study of T cells in Graves' hyperthyroidism and ophthalmopathy. Template material for amplifying TCR beta CDR3 regions consisted of RNA transcripts. TCR CDR3 underwent first-round RT-PCR with the HTBI primer set. Via MiXCR, TCRdb re-called the multiplex PCR reads, giving one row per CDR3 protein. This table holds hundreds of thousands of distinct CDR3 sequences, roughly 40% found once. Sequenced sample: blood. The receptor set was obtained from a man younger than 35 with Graves' hyperthyroidism.

The chain is built from TRBV4-3 and TRBJ1-5; TRBD1 matches 8 bases. The V gene end was trimmed by 2 bases and the J gene end by 6 bases; junction bases not matched to a gene: 9. The germline CDR1 and CDR2 sequences are LGHNA and YSLEER. The CDR3 has 16 amino acids. CDR3 in amino acids: CASSQSLDRAAQPQHF. The DNA for the CDR3 is TGCGCCAGCAGCCAATCCCTGGACAGGGCGGCTCAGCCCCAGCATTTT.

This clonotype was recorded many times. The J gene is TRBJ1-2, the V gene TRBV7-9; D is unclear. This CDR3 has 15 amino acids. The V and J ends lost 0 bases and 3 bases respectively, with 11 bases between them. Germline V CDR1 and CDR2: SEHNR, FQNEAQ (reference sequence). CDR3 amino acids: CASSLASDGHYGYTF. CDR3 DNA sequence: TGTGCCAGCAGCTTAGCTTCAGACGGGCACTATGGCTACACCTTC.

This clonotype occurred a few times. Germline and junction disagree at one end, which may indicate a read error. The V gene is TRBV2, the J gene TRBJ2-7; 11 bases are shared with TRBD1. CDR1 and CDR2 from the germline V gene are SNHLY and FYNNEI. The CDR3 covers 14 residues. Here the CDR3 DNA reads TGTGCCAGCAGGGAAGGACAGGGGGCTGGCGAGCAGTACTTC. Translating gives CASREGQGAGEQYF.

This clonotype turned up a few times. V and J are TRBV4-1 and TRBJ1-1; D gene uncertain. The CDR3 length is 13 residues. CDR1 MGHRA and CDR2 YSYEKL come from the germline V gene. The V end was cut by 1 base, the J end by 3 bases, with 6 bases between. The CDR3 region is CASSQGYYTEAFF. For the CDR3, the DNA is TGCGCCAGCAGCCAAGGTTACTACACTGAAGCTTTCTTT.

This clonotype has a handful of counts. The rearrangement uses TRBV19 and TRBJ2-7; TRBD2 might be the D (6 bases). The CDR3 sequence is 15 residues long. Germline V gene data show CDR1 as LNHDA and CDR2 as SQIVND (reference sequence). Trimming cost V 5 bases and J 1 base, with 15 bases left between them. CDR3 nucleotides: TGTGCCAGTAGTCCCTCTTCGGGAGAGTCCTACGAGCAGTACTTC. This encodes CASSPSSGESYEQYF.

The chain carries TRBV29-1 and TRBJ1-1; D unresolved. Germline loops: CDR1 SQVTM, CDR2 ANQGSEA. The CDR3 consists of 10 residues. Trimming stripped 7 bases from V and 3 bases from J, with 6 bases between. CDR3 sequence reads: CSERDTEAFF. The CDR3 DNA reads as TGCAGCGAGAGGGACACTGAAGCTTTCTTT.

This clonotype was seen at least ten times. V and J are TRBV29-1 and TRBJ2-7; D gene ambiguous. The germline CDR1 and CDR2 sequences are SQVTM and ANQGSEA. CDR3 length: 12 amino acids. V lost 2 bases, J lost 2 bases, and 7 bases lay in between. In nucleotides, the CDR3 is TGCAGCGTTGAATCAGCCACCTACGAGCAGTACTTC. It codes for CSVESATYEQYF.

This clonotype appeared a few times. At one boundary the junction diverges from the germline segment, which might be a read error. V is TRBV19 and J is TRBJ1-6, with D perhaps TRBD1 (6 bases). CDR1 is LNHDA, CDR2 SQIVND, per germline (reference sequence). The CDR3 is 14 residues long. This chain's CDR3 is CASSHTGGNSPLHF. In nucleotides, the CDR3 is TGTGCCAGTAGCCATACGGGGGGCAATTCACCCCTCCATTTT. Variable domain in full (rest from reference TRBV19 and TRBJ1-6): DGGITQSPKYLFRKEGQNVTLSCEQNLNHDAMYWYRQDPGQGLRLIYYSQIVNDFQKGDIAEGYSVSREKKESFPLTVTSAQKNPTAFYLCASSHTGGNSPLHFGNGTRLTVT.

V usage is TRBV11-1 and J usage is TRBJ1-3, with 12 bases aligning to TRBD1. Germline trimming cut 5 bases from V and 2 bases from J; bases unmatched to any gene: 10. There are 18 residues in the CDR3. Per germline, CDR1 SGHAT and CDR2 FQDESV (reference sequence). The DNA for the CDR3 is TGTGCCAGCAGCCCCCTTCAGGGACAGGGGGCTACTGGAAACACCATATATTTT. It specifies CASSPLQGQGATGNTIYF.

This sequence joins TRBV9 and TRBJ2-7, with 12 bases lining up with TRBD1. Germline CDR1 SGDLS, CDR2 YYNGEE. V shed 3 bases and J 4 bases; nucleotides not matched to a gene: 8. CDR3 length: 16 residues. CDR3: CASSASGTGGFYEQYF. DNA for the CDR3: TGTGCCAGCAGCGCCTCCGGGACAGGGGGCTTTTACGAGCAGTACTTC. Drawing the rest from reference TRBV9 and TRBJ2-7, the complete variable domain is DSGVTQTPKHLITATGQRVTLRCSPRSGDLSVYWYQQSLDQGLQFLIQYYNGEERAKGNILERFSAQQFPDLHSELNLSSLELGDSALYFCASSASGTGGFYEQYFGPGTRLTVT.

This clonotype was detected ten times or more. CDR3 region: CSVPDGSEQYF. In nucleotides, the CDR3 is TGCAGCGTTCCAGACGGTAGCGAGCAGTACTTC. The J gene is TRBJ2-7, the V gene TRBV29-1; no firm D call. The ends were cut back, 5 bases at V and 6 bases at J, with 11 bases in the middle. CDR1 and CDR2 from the germline V gene are SQVTM and ANQGSEA. The length of the CDR3 is 11 residues.

This clonotype was counted many times. The J gene is TRBJ1-5, the V gene TRBV2, with a tentative D call TRBD1 (5 bases). The V end was cut by 4 bases, the J end by 4 bases, with 11 bases between. Germline-derived CDR1 and CDR2 are SNHLY and FYNNEI. CDR3 length: 14 residues. The CDR3: CASSGQGGNQPQHF. Written as DNA, the CDR3 is TGTGCCAGCAGTGGTCAGGGAGGGAATCAGCCCCAGCATTTT.

This clonotype showed up just a few times. The chain couples TRBV7-9 to TRBJ2-5; 10 bases agree with TRBD1. Germline lookup yields CDR1 SEHNR and CDR2 FQNEAQ (reference sequence). This CDR3 region has 16 residues. After removal of 8 bases from V and 5 bases from J, the junction contained 14 bases not matched to a gene. The CDR3, as DNA: TGTGCCAGCTCACCTCGACCGGGACAGGGGTCCGAGACCCAGTACTTC. Translated, it gives CASSPRPGQGSETQYF.

This clonotype was seen many times. The rearrangement uses TRBV12-3 or TRBV12-4 and TRBJ1-6, with D uncertain. This CDR3 spans 14 amino acids. Trimming removed 1 base at V and 8 bases at J, with 9 bases between. The CDR3 bases are TGTGCCAGCAGTTTAGGGGTCCTGGATTCACCCCTCCACTTT. It codes for CASSLGVLDSPLHF.

This clonotype was observed a handful of times. CDR3 sequence: CASSESGTGIYEQYF. The DNA for the CDR3 is TGCGCCAGCAGTGAATCCGGGACAGGGATCTACGAGCAGTACTTC. The chain has TRBV10-2 and TRBJ2-7, with 9 bases lining up with TRBD1. This CDR3 has 15 residues. The V and J ends lost 3 bases and 3 bases, in that order; junction bases with no gene match: 6. Germline V gene lookup returns CDR1 WSHSY and CDR2 SAAADI.

The CDR3: CSARLDSMNTEAFF. The CDR3 DNA reads as TGCAGTGCTAGACTTGACAGTATGAACACTGAAGCTTTCTTT. This chain connects TRBV20-1 to TRBJ1-1; possible D gene TRBD1, 5 bases. The CDR3 is made up of 14 amino acids. CDR1 is DFQATT and CDR2 is SNEGSKA in the germline V gene (reference sequence). With 2 bases removed from V and 0 bases from J, the gap between germline ends came to 10 bases.

The chain joins TRBV11-1 to TRBJ2-7, with TRBD1 as a possible D gene (6 bases). Germline V gives CDR1 SGHAT, CDR2 FQDESV (reference sequence). CDR3 length: 16 residues. V lost 5 bases, J lost 3 bases, and 20 bases lay in between. The DNA for the CDR3 is TGTGCCAGCAGCACGAACCAGGGGCTGAAAGGCTACGAGCAGTACTTC. Amino acid sequence: CASSTNQGLKGYEQYF.

The chain links TRBV20-1 to TRBJ1-1; possible D gene TRBD1, 6 bases. Germline V CDR1 and CDR2: DFQATT, SNEGSKA (reference sequence). The CDR3 loop spans 16 amino acids. The V gene lost 3 bases and the J gene lost 0 bases, with 17 bases spanning the gap. In DNA form, the CDR3 reads TGCAGTGCTAGCGGGCAGGGGCCACCGTTGAACACTGAAGCTTTCTTT. This sequence encodes CSASGQGPPLNTEAFF.